The rows below give T cell receptor beta chains drawn from one sample of a study of T cell changes during pregnancy in multiple sclerosis. Method: immunoSEQ multiplex PCR; TCRdb's copy keeps in-frame clones and lacks some. Found here are 40,000 to 65,000 clones, around 94% of them singletons; the top ten hold around 0.25%. The sequencing used CD4+ T cells from peripheral blood mononuclear cells, collected in the third trimester of pregnancy. These TCRs come from a female donor with multiple sclerosis, enrolled in a pregnancy study. Each CDR3 is given with its conserved first and last residue. The D gene is left open where the match is weak. Some rows mark clone size as missing; the rest say once, few, many or name a class of expanded clone.

.,TRBV18,.,TRBJ1-3,TGTGCCAGCTCACCACGTGGCAGGGCTGACTCTGGAAACACCATATATTTT,CASSPRGRADSGNTIYF
once,TRBV7-3,TRBD1,TRBJ2-6,TGTGCCAGCAGCATAGGGACAGGGTATTCTGGGGCCAACGTCCTGACTTTC,CASSIGTGYSGANVLTF
.,TRBV5-5,.,TRBJ1-2,TGTGCCAGCAGCCCGGACTTTACGGTCGGCTACACCTTC,CASSPDFTVGYTF
few,TRBV30,.,TRBJ2-2,TGTGCCTGGAGTGTTTCTAGGAACACCGGGGAGCTGTTTTTT,CAWSVSRNTGELFF
.,TRBV2,.,TRBJ1-2,TGTGCCAACCGACAGGAGTTTGACTATGGCTACACCTTC,CANRQEFDYGYTF
.,TRBV7-9,.,TRBJ1-1,TGTGCCAGCAGCTTAGCGGTTAGTATGAGGGGACAAGAAACTGAAGCTTTCTTT,CASSLAVSMRGQETEAFF
.,TRBV6-5,TRBD1,TRBJ2-4,TGTGCCAGCGGTAGGACAGGGGTTGACATTCAGTACTTC,CASGRTGVDIQYF
.,TRBV5-1,.,TRBJ1-1,TGCGCCAGCCGTGTGCAGGGCGGGGGCTTGAACACTGAAGCTTTCTTT,CASRVQGGGLNTEAFF
.,TRBV2,TRBD1,TRBJ1-3,TGTGCCAGCAGCCGGGACAGGGGACGAAACACCATATATTTT,CASSRDRGRNTIYF
.,TRBV19,.,TRBJ2-4,TGTGCCAGTAGTATAAAGGCCCTAGGAGGAAACATTCAGTACTTC,CASSIKALGGNIQYF
.,TRBV9,.,TRBJ2-7,TGTGCCAGCAGCGTAGGGGCAGTACCCTACGAGCAGTACTTC,CASSVGAVPYEQYF
.,TRBV9,.,TRBJ2-5,TGTGCCAGCAGCGTAGCTAAGGGGAATGGGGAGACCCAGTACTTC,CASSVAKGNGETQYF
.,TRBV7-9,TRBD2,TRBJ2-1,TGTGCCAGCAGCTTAGGGGCTGTTACTAGCGGAGTCGAAGATGAGCAGTTCTTC,CASSLGAVTSGVEDEQFF
.,TRBV27,.,TRBJ2-3,TGTGCCAGCAGTTCTTACAGGTCTGTGAACACAGATACGCAGTATTTT,CASSSYRSVNTDTQYF